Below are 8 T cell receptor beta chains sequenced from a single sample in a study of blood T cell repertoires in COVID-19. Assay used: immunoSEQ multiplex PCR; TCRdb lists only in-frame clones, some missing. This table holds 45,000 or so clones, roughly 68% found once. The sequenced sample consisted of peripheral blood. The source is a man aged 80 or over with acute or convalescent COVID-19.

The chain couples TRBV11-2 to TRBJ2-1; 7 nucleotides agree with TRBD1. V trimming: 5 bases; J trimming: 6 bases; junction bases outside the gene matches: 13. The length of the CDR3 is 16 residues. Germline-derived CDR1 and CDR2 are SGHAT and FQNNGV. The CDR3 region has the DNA TGTGCCAGCAGCCGAGGGGGCATAGTCCTAGGCAATGAGCAGTTCTTC. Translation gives CASSRGGIVLGNEQFF.

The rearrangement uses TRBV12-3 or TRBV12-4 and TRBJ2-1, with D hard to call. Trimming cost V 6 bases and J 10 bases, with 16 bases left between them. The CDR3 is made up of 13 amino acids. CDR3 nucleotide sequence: TGTGCCAGCAGAACCTCCGCGATGTGGGAGCAGTTCTTC. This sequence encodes CASRTSAMWEQFF.

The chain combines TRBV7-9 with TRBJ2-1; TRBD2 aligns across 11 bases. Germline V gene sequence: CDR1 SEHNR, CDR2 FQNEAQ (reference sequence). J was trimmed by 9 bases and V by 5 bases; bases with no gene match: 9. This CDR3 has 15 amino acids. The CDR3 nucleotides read TGTGCCAGCAGCAATAGCGGGAGGGCCGGAAGTGAGCAGTTCTTC. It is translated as CASSNSGRAGSEQFF. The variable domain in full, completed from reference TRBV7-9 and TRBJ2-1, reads DTGVSQNPRHKITKRGQNVTFRCDPISEHNRLYWYRQTLGQGPEFLTYFQNEAQLEKSRLLSDRFSAERPKGSFSTLEIQRTEQGDSAMYLCASSNSGRAGSEQFFGPGTRLTVL.

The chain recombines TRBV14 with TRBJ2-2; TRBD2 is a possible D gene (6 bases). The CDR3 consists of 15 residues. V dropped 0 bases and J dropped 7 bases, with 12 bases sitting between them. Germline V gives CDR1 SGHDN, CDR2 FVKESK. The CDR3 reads CASSQEISGIGELFF. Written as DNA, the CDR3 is TGTGCCAGCAGCCAAGAAATTAGCGGCATCGGGGAGCTGTTTTTT.

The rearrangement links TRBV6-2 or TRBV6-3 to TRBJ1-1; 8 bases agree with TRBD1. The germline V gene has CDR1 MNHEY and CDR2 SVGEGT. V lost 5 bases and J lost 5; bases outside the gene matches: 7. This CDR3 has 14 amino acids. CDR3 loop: CASSDGQGRTEAFF. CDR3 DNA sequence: TGTGCCAGCAGTGACGGACAGGGAAGGACTGAAGCTTTCTTT.

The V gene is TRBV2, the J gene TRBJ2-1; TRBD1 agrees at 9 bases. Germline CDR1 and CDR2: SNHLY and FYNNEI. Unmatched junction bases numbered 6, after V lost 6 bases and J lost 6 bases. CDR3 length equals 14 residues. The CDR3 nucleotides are TGTGCCAGCAGGGGACAGGGACTATTCAATGAGCAGTTCTTC. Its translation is CASRGQGLFNEQFF.

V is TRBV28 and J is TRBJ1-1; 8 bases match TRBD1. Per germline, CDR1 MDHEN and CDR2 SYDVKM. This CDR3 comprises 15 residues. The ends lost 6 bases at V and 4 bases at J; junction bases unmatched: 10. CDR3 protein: CASSSRQGWSTEAFF. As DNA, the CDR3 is TGTGCCAGCAGCTCACGACAGGGGTGGAGCACTGAAGCTTTCTTT.

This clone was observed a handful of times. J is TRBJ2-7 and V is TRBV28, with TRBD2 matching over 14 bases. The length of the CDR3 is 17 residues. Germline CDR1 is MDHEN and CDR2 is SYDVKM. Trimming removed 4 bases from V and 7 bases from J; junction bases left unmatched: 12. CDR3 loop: CASSSLTSGRAGGEQYF. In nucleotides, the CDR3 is TGTGCCAGCAGTTCGCTGACTAGCGGGAGGGCCGGGGGAGAGCAGTACTTC.